This is a list of T cell receptor beta chains from one sample in a study of T cell clusters in autoimmune cytopenias. TCRdb re-called the multiplex PCR reads and gives one entry per CDR3 protein, without DNA. This sample's table has 6,500 to 9,000 distinct CDR3 sequences. Separately, the same data were catalogued under a study of T cell repertoires in aging, cancer and after chemotherapy.

The sequenced sample was peripheral blood. Receptors originate from a human donor in good health. The CDR3 runs from the conserved cysteine through the conserved F or W. Fields, in order: clone size, V gene, J gene, CDR3 protein. Size values are once, few and many counts, or a class for expanded clones, and some rows have none.

clone size: medium-sized; V gene: TRBV19; J gene: TRBJ1-1; CDR3 protein: CASKRPMNTEAFF
clone size: medium-sized; V gene: TRBV27; J gene: TRBJ2-7; CDR3 protein: CASSKGAGPSYEQYF
clone size: -; V gene: TRBV14; J gene: TRBJ2-7; CDR3 protein: CASSQDRGVIYEQYF
clone size: -; V gene: TRBV30; J gene: TRBJ1-5; CDR3 protein: CAWSVAGGSNQPQHF
clone size: -; V gene: TRBV6-5; J gene: TRBJ1-6; CDR3 protein: CASSYEGNQRGNSPLHF
clone size: -; V gene: TRBV2; J gene: TRBJ2-7; CDR3 protein: CASSWGGPVYEQYF
clone size: -; V gene: TRBV19; J gene: TRBJ2-4; CDR3 protein: CASSIGGFANIQYF
clone size: -; V gene: TRBV6-6; J gene: TRBJ2-7; CDR3 protein: CASSYFEGGSYEQYF
clone size: -; V gene: TRBV12-3/TRBV12-4; J gene: TRBJ2-3; CDR3 protein: CASSSYRGGSTDTQYF
clone size: -; V gene: TRBV30; J gene: TRBJ1-1; CDR3 protein: CAHRGNTEAFF
clone size: -; V gene: TRBV7-9; J gene: TRBJ2-7; CDR3 protein: CASSSDRDRFYEQYF
clone size: medium-sized; V gene: TRBV5-5; J gene: TRBJ2-5; CDR3 protein: CASRLSLGGEETQYF
clone size: medium-sized; V gene: TRBV6-2/TRBV6-3; J gene: TRBJ2-5; CDR3 protein: CASSDWGQYQETQYF
clone size: -; V gene: TRBV7-9; J gene: TRBJ2-2; CDR3 protein: CASSSTSGSNTGELFF
clone size: -; V gene: TRBV12-3/TRBV12-4; J gene: TRBJ2-2; CDR3 protein: CASSLTSGTGTGELFF
clone size: -; V gene: TRBV27; J gene: TRBJ2-7; CDR3 protein: CASSLFGEQYF
clone size: -; V gene: TRBV18; J gene: TRBJ2-6; CDR3 protein: CASSPRGAQAGANVLTF
clone size: medium-sized; V gene: TRBV6-5; J gene: TRBJ1-2; CDR3 protein: CASSYGPLYGYTF
clone size: -; V gene: TRBV30; J gene: TRBJ2-7; CDR3 protein: CAWSGRGGGSSYEQYF
clone size: -; V gene: TRBV6-5; J gene: TRBJ2-1; CDR3 protein: CASSYRGGGDYNEQFF
clone size: -; V gene: TRBV11-2; J gene: TRBJ2-5; CDR3 protein: CASSLAPSPLQETQYF
clone size: medium-sized; V gene: TRBV6-6; J gene: TRBJ2-2; CDR3 protein: CASSYSQGREWTTGELFF
clone size: -; V gene: TRBV19; J gene: TRBJ2-7; CDR3 protein: CASSPFAGTGVSYEQYF
clone size: -; V gene: TRBV14; J gene: TRBJ1-4; CDR3 protein: CASSLLVNEELFF
clone size: -; V gene: TRBV12-3/TRBV12-4; J gene: TRBJ1-2; CDR3 protein: CASSLPEGVGYTF
clone size: -; V gene: TRBV11-2; J gene: TRBJ1-2; CDR3 protein: CASSLGGAGVGYTF
clone size: -; V gene: TRBV6-1; J gene: TRBJ1-2; CDR3 protein: CASSESVLVYGYTF
clone size: -; V gene: TRBV6-1; J gene: TRBJ2-3; CDR3 protein: CASSIHRQISTDTQYF
clone size: -; V gene: TRBV12-3/TRBV12-4; J gene: TRBJ2-1; CDR3 protein: CASGTGTGTYNEQFF
clone size: -; V gene: TRBV30; J gene: TRBJ2-7; CDR3 protein: CAWSVNFYEQYF
clone size: -; V gene: TRBV7-6; J gene: TRBJ2-2; CDR3 protein: CASSAHGGRQNTGELFF
clone size: medium-sized; V gene: TRBV19; J gene: TRBJ1-4; CDR3 protein: CASSSTGGRSEKLFF
clone size: medium-sized; V gene: TRBV12-3/TRBV12-4; J gene: TRBJ2-3; CDR3 protein: CAAGGNLHGVDTQYF
clone size: -; V gene: TRBV30; J gene: TRBJ1-1; CDR3 protein: CAWSPQMNTEAFF
clone size: -; V gene: TRBV6-5; J gene: TRBJ1-4; CDR3 protein: CATSGYPNEKLFF
clone size: -; V gene: TRBV18; J gene: TRBJ2-6; CDR3 protein: CASSPLAGANVLTF
clone size: -; V gene: TRBV6-1; J gene: TRBJ1-2; CDR3 protein: CASISLELKHNYGYTF
clone size: -; V gene: TRBV7-9; J gene: TRBJ2-1; CDR3 protein: CASSLKAGVRKLNEQFF